The rows below give T cell receptor beta chains drawn from one sample of a study of blood T cell repertoires in COVID-19. The method was immunoSEQ multiplex PCR; TCRdb's version includes in-frame clones alone and lacks a portion of them. The repertoire holds 300,000 to 450,000 clones, more than 75% seen once, with approximately 1.2% in the top ten. The specimen was PBMCs or T cells enriched from blood (not recorded which). Source of these receptors: a man aged 30 to 39 who had recovered from COVID-19. CDR3s include the opening cysteine and the closing phenylalanine or tryptophan.

CDR3 protein,V gene,J gene
CASSFSGGMYEQFF,TRBV9,TRBJ2-1
CASSLGGDGSNQPQHF,TRBV5-1,TRBJ1-5
CASSPTGGAGNQPQHF,TRBV6-2/TRBV6-3,TRBJ1-5
CASSQSGNEQFF,TRBV3-1/TRBV3-2,TRBJ2-1
CAWTRIRQGINTKRTEAFF,TRBV30,TRBJ1-1
CASSLEAGSNSPLHF,TRBV7-9,TRBJ1-6
CASSLSGGRMDEQFF,TRBV7-2,TRBJ2-1
CASSLDVTYSGNTIYF,TRBV7-2,TRBJ1-3
CASSPWGGEAFF,TRBV27,TRBJ1-1
CATSAQGFNQPQHF,TRBV24-1,TRBJ1-5
CASSLRGTSGGHTDTQYF,TRBV7-9,TRBJ2-3
CASSTGLAANNEQFF,TRBV5-4,TRBJ2-1
CASSPGTGTEKLFF,TRBV4-3,TRBJ1-4
CASSSRLAGDYTDTQYF,TRBV6-2/TRBV6-3,TRBJ2-3
CASSYSVSGHAPQYF,TRBV6-5,TRBJ2-5
CAISTPGQGNSPLHF,TRBV10-3,TRBJ1-6
CASSTSGQALFF,TRBV7-8,TRBJ1-4
CASSVVIGGTEAFF,TRBV9,TRBJ1-1
CASRQGTEAFF,TRBV12-3/TRBV12-4,TRBJ1-1
CASSSSGSGGLSQYF,TRBV6-5,TRBJ2-7
CASSPSPNGEQYF,TRBV12-3/TRBV12-4,TRBJ2-7
CASSSYRGSYEQYF,TRBV14,TRBJ2-7
CASSLTGFDNSPLHF,TRBV7-9,TRBJ1-6
CASRLGHRGLVNQPQHF,TRBV12-2,TRBJ1-5
CATSDSAGVAGELFF,TRBV24-1,TRBJ2-2
CASRARQGGGYTF,TRBV6-5,TRBJ1-2
CSATQGYGYTF,TRBV20-1,TRBJ1-2
CASSVASGGPREQFF,TRBV5-1,TRBJ2-1
CASSPSQQGETQYF,TRBV18,TRBJ2-5
CASSIGDRGLGTEAFF,TRBV18,TRBJ1-1
CASNQGIVAGELFF,TRBV2,TRBJ2-2
CASTQPDVEGWSGYTF,TRBV7-9,TRBJ1-2
CASSLGRNYEQYF,TRBV12-3/TRBV12-4,TRBJ2-7
CASSYPGQERGYTF,TRBV7-2,TRBJ1-2
CASRIQGGETQYF,TRBV3-1/TRBV3-2,TRBJ2-5
CATGTGILNTEAFF,TRBV19,TRBJ1-1
CASSLRQGSYEQYF,TRBV5-1,TRBJ2-7
CASSPRAGRYEQYF,TRBV27,TRBJ2-7
CASSQDHGTSGASTDTQYF,TRBV4-3,TRBJ2-3
CASSQGGRETQYF,TRBV4-3,TRBJ2-5
CAISGSQGHTLHF,TRBV10-3,TRBJ1-6
CASSQEGQGDPYGYTF,TRBV4-1,TRBJ1-2
CASSPRVTDTQYF,TRBV5-1,TRBJ2-3
CASSQGQAAVYEQYF,TRBV3-1/TRBV3-2,TRBJ2-7
CASSRALAGGQETQYF,TRBV4-1,TRBJ2-5
CASSPRISTGGEQYF,TRBV7-9,TRBJ2-7
CASESDRGIPYEQYF,TRBV10-2,TRBJ2-7
CASSSTGVQEKLFF,TRBV5-6,TRBJ1-4
CASSSGQNLLLGAIYF,TRBV19,TRBJ1-3
CASSPGTDSTDTQYF,TRBV10-1,TRBJ2-3
CASSDRESFTDTQYF,TRBV7-6,TRBJ2-3
CASSLGTSGGNEQFF,TRBV7-8,TRBJ2-1
CASSRRLGTDTQYF,TRBV7-9,TRBJ2-3
CASSAVTGAGGYTF,TRBV9,TRBJ1-2
CASSLLQGKTGELFF,TRBV27,TRBJ2-2
CASSRTGRISQHF,TRBV12-3/TRBV12-4,TRBJ1-5
CASSQGGQGIYEQYF,TRBV4-3,TRBJ2-7